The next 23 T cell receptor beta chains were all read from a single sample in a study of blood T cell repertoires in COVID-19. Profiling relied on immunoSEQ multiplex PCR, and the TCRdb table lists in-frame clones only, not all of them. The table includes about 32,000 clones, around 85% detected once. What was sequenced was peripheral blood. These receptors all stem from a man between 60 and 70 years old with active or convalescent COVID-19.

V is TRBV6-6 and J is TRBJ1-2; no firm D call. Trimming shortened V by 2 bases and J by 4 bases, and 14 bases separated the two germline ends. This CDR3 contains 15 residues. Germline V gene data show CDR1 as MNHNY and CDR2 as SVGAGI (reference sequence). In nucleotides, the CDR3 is TGTGCCAGCAGTTACCCCCCACCGGCAGGCTATGGCTACACCTTC. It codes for CASSYPPPAGYGYTF.

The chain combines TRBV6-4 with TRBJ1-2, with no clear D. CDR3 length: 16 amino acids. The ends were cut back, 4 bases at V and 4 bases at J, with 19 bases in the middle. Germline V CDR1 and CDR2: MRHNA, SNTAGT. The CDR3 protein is CASSVRPVTSVYGYTF. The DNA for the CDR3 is TGTGCCAGCAGTGTTCGCCCGGTCACCTCCGTCTATGGCTACACCTTC.

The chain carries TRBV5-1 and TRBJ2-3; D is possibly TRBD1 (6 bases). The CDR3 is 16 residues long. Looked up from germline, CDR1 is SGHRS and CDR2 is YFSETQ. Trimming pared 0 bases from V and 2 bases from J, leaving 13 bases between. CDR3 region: CASSLAQQGFTDTQYF. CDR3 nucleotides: TGCGCCAGCAGCTTGGCCCAACAGGGTTTCACAGATACGCAGTATTTT. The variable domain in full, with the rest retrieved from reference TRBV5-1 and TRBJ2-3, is KAGVTQTPRYLIKTRGQQVTLSCSPISGHRSVSWYQQTPGQGLQFLFEYFSETQRNKGNFPGRFSGRQFSNSRSEMNVSTLELGDSALYLCASSLAQQGFTDTQYFGPGTRLTVL.

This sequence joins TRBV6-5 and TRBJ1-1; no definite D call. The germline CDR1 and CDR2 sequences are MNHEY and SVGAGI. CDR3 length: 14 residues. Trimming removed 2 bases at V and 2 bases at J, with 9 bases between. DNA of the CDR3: TGTGCCAGCAGTTACCGCTTAGCCAACACTGAAGCTTTCTTT. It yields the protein CASSYRLANTEAFF.

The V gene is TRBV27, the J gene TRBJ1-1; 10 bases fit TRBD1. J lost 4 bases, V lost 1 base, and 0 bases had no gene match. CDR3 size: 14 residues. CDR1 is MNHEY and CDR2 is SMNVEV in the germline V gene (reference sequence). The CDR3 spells CASSLWDRGTEAFF. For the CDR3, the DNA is TGTGCCAGCAGTTTATGGGACAGGGGCACTGAAGCTTTCTTT.

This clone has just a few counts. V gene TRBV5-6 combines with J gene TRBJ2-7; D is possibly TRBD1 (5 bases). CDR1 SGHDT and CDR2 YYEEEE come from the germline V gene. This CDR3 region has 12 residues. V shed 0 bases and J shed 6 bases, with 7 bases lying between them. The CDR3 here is CASSLVRGEQYV. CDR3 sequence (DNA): TGTGCCAGCAGCTTGGTTAGGGGCGAGCAGTACGTC.

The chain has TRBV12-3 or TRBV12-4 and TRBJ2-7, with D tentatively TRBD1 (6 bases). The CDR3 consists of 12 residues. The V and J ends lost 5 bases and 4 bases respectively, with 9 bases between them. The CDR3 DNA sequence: TGTGCCAGCAGTCGGACAGATTACGAGCAGTACGTC. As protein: CASSRTDYEQYV.

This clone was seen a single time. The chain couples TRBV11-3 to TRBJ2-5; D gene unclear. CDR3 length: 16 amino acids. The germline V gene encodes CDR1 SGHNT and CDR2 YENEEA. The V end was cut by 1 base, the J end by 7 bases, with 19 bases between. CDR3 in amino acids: CASSLGSLAAPRTQYF. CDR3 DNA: TGTGCCAGCAGCTTAGGGAGTCTGGCGGCTCCTAGGACCCAGTACTTC.

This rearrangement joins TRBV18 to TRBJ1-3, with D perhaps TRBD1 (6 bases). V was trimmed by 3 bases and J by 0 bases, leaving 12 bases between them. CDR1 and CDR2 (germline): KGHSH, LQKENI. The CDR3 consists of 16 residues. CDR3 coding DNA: TGTGCCAGCTCACCGGAAACAGGGCGCTCTGGAAACACCATATATTTT. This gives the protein CASSPETGRSGNTIYF. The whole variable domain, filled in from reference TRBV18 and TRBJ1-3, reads NAGVMQNPRHLVRRRGQEARLRCSPMKGHSHVYWYRQLPEEGLKFMVYLQKENIIDESGMPKERFSAEFPKEGPSILRIQQVVRGDSAAYFCASSPETGRSGNTIYFGEGSWLTVV.

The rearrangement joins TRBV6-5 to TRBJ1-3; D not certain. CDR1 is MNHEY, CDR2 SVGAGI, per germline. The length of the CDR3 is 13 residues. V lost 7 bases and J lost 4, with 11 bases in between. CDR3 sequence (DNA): TGTGCCAGCACCGAGCGGGTGGGAAACACCATATATTTT. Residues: CASTERVGNTIYF.

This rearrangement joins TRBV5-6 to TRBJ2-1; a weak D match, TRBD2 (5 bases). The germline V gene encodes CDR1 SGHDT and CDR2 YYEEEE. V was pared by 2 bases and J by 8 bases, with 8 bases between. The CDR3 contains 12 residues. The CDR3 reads CASSFLRDEQFF. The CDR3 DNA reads TGTGCCAGCAGCTTCCTGAGGGATGAGCAGTTCTTC.

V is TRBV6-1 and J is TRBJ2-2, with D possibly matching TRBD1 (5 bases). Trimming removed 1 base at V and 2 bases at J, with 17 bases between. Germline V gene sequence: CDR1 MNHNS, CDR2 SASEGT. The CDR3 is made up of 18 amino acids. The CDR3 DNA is TGTGCCAGCAGTGAAGTATCCGCCGGTGGGGCAAACACCGGGGAGCTGTTTTTT. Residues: CASSEVSAGGANTGELFF.

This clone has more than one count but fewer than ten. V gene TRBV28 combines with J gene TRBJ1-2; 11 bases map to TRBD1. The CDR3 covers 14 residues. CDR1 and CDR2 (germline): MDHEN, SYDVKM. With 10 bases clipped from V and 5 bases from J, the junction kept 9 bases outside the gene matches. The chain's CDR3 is CATMKDRGRYGYTF. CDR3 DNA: TGTGCCACCATGAAGGACAGGGGGCGTTATGGCTACACCTTC.

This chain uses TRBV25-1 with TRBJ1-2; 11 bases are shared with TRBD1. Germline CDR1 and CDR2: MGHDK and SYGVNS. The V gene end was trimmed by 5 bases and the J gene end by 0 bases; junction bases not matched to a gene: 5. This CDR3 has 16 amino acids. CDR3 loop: CASSLGTGGTNYGYTF. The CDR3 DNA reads TGTGCCAGCAGTCTTGGGACAGGGGGAACTAACTATGGCTACACCTTC.

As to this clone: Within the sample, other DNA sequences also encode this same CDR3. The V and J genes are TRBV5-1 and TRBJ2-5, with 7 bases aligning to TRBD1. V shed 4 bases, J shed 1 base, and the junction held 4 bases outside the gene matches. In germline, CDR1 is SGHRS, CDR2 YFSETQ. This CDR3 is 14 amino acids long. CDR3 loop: CASSPGQPQETQYF. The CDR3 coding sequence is TGCGCCAGCAGCCCGGGACAGCCCCAAGAGACCCAGTACTTC.

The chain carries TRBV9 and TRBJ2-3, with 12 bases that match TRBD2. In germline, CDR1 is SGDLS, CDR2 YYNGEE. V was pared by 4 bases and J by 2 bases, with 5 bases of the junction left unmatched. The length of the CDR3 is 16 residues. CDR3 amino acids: CASSLGLAGSTDTQYF. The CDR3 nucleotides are TGTGCCAGCAGCCTCGGACTAGCGGGGTCCACAGATACGCAGTATTTT.

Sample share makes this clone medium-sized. The CDR3 region has the DNA TGTGCCAGCAGCCAACACAGGGGAACCGGGGAGCTGTTTTTT. Its translation is CASSQHRGTGELFF. The V and J genes are TRBV14 and TRBJ2-2; 7 nucleotides agree with TRBD1. Germline loops: CDR1 SGHDN, CDR2 FVKESK. Unmatched junction bases numbered 2, after V lost 2 bases and J lost 5 bases. This CDR3 comprises 14 residues.

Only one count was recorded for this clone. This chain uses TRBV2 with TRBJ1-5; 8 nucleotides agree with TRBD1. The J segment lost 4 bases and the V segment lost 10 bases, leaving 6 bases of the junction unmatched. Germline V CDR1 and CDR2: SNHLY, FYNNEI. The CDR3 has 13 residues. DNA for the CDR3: TGTGCCATTAGGACAGGGCGAAATCAGCCCCAGCATTTT. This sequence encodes CAIRTGRNQPQHF.

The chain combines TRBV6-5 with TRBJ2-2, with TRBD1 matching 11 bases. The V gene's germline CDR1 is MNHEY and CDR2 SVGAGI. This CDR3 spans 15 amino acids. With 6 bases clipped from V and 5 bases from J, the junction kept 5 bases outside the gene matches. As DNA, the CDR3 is TGTGCCAGCAGCCTCCGGGACAGGGGGACCGGGGAGCTGTTTTTT. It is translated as CASSLRDRGTGELFF.

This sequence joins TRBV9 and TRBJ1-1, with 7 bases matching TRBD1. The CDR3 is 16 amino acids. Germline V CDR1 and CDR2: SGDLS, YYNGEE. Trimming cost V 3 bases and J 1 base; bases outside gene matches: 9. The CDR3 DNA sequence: TGTGCCAGCAGCGCCCAGACAGGGCGTACGAACACTGAAGCTTTCTTT. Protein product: CASSAQTGRTNTEAFF.

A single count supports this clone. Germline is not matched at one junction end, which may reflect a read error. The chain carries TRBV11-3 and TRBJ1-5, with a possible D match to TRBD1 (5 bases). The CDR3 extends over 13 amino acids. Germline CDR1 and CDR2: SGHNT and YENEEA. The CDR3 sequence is CNYPSGSGGPQHF. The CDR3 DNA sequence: TGCAACTACCCGAGTGGGTCCGGGGGACCCCAGCATTTT.

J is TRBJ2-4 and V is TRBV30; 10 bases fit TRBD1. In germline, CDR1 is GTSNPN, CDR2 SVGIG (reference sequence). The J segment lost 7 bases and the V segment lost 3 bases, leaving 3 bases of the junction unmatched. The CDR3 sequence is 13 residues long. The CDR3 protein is CAWSSDRGNIQYF. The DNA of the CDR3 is TGTGCCTGGAGCTCGGACAGGGGGAACATTCAGTACTTC.

For the CDR3, the DNA is TGTGCCACGGGGGGACAGACCCCTGCGGGCAGTGATGAGCAGTTCTTC. Translated, it gives CATGGQTPAGSDEQFF. The chain employs TRBV24-1 and TRBJ2-1; D is perhaps TRBD1 (7 bases). V was trimmed by 10 bases and J by 8 bases, leaving 26 bases between them. The germline gives CDR1 KGHDR, CDR2 SFDVKD. This CDR3 has 16 residues.